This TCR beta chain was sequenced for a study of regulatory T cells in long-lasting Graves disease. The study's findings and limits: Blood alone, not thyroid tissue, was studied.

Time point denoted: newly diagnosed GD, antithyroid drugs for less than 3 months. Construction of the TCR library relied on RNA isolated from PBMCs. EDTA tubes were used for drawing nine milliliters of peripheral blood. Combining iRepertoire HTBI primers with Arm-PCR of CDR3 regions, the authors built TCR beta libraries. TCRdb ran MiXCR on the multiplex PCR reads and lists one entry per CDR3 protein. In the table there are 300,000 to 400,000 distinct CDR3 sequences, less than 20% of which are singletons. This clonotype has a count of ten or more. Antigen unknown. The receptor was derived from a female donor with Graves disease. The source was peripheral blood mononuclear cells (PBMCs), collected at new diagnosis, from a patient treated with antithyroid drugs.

The CDR3 region is CASSFLGNQETQYF. The CDR3 DNA sequence: TGTGCCAGCAGTTTCTTGGGGAACCAAGAGACCCAGTACTTC. The chain joins TRBV27 to TRBJ2-5; unclear D gene. Trimming took 3 bases from V and 0 from J, leaving 8 bases between them. There are 14 residues in the CDR3. Germline loops: CDR1 MNHEY, CDR2 SMNVEV (reference sequence).